The clone carrying this T cell receptor (beta chain) was seen just once. These data belong to a study of T cell changes during pregnancy in multiple sclerosis. Germline-derived CDR1 and CDR2 are LGHNT and FRNRAP. V was shortened by 6 bases and J by 4 bases, with 16 bases between the two germline ends. CDR3 length: 15 residues. Profiling relied on immunoSEQ multiplex PCR, and the TCRdb table lists in-frame clones only, not all of them. Among 50,000 or so clones listed, 85% to 95% were seen once. This chain uses TRBV12-5 with TRBJ1-3, with D tentatively TRBD1 (6 bases). Material: CD4+ T cells from peripheral blood mononuclear cells, obtained in the second trimester of pregnancy. The TCR originated in a female donor with multiple sclerosis, enrolled in a pregnancy study. CDR3 sequence reads: CASGSRGRAGNTIYF. CDR3 coding DNA: TGTGCTAGTGGCTCCAGGGGCAGGGCAGGAAACACCATATATTTT. The full variable domain, its missing parts supplied by reference TRBV12-5 and TRBJ1-3, is DARVTQTPRHKVTEMGQEVTMRCQPILGHNTVFWYRQTMMQGLELLAYFRNRAPLDDSGMPKDRFSAEMPDATLATLKIQPSEPRDSAVYFCASGSRGRAGNTIYFGEGSWLTVV.